The 6 T cell receptor beta chains listed next were all sequenced from one sample in a study of T cell changes during pregnancy in multiple sclerosis. This table comes from immunoSEQ multiplex PCR, and its TCRdb copy is limited to in-frame clones, with some not included. Of more than 90,000 clones in the sample, approximately 90% were seen once. The material was peripheral blood, obtained in the third trimester of pregnancy. These receptors originate from a female donor with multiple sclerosis, enrolled in a pregnancy study.

This chain connects TRBV19 to TRBJ1-4; D is unclear. With 8 bases removed from V and 5 bases from J, the gap between germline ends came to 12 bases. In germline, CDR1 is LNHDA, CDR2 SQIVND (reference sequence). The CDR3 is 13 residues long. CDR3 nucleotide sequence: TGTGCCAGTCACGCGAGCGGCAATGAAAAACTGTTTTTT. Translation gives CASHASGNEKLFF. The full variable domain, completed using reference TRBV19 and TRBJ1-4, is DGGITQSPKYLFRKEGQNVTLSCEQNLNHDAMYWYRQDPGQGLRLIYYSQIVNDFQKGDIAEGYSVSREKKESFPLTVTSAQKNPTAFYLCASHASGNEKLFFGSGTQLSVL.

The chain combines TRBV7-2 with TRBJ2-3, with TRBD1 matching over 8 bases. This CDR3 is 14 amino acids long. Per germline, CDR1 SGHTA and CDR2 FQGNSA. V was pared by 3 bases and J by 1 base, with 0 bases of the junction left unmatched. The CDR3 DNA follows: TGTGCCAGCAGCTTGGACAGGGGCACAGATACGCAGTATTTT. Its translation is CASSLDRGTDTQYF.

The chain has TRBV19 and TRBJ2-1, with TRBD2 identical over 7 bases. The J segment lost 4 bases and the V segment lost 5 bases, leaving 8 bases of the junction unmatched. CDR1 and CDR2 (germline): LNHDA, SQIVND (reference sequence). CDR3 length: 15 amino acids. The CDR3 here is CASSRGGSRYNEQFF. The CDR3, as DNA: TGTGCCAGTAGTCGGGGAGGGAGTCGTTACAATGAGCAGTTCTTC. Drawing the rest from reference TRBV19 and TRBJ2-1, the complete variable domain is DGGITQSPKYLFRKEGQNVTLSCEQNLNHDAMYWYRQDPGQGLRLIYYSQIVNDFQKGDIAEGYSVSREKKESFPLTVTSAQKNPTAFYLCASSRGGSRYNEQFFGPGTRLTVL.

This clone appeared a single time. The rearrangement uses TRBV19 and TRBJ2-7; D is undetermined. V was cut by 3 bases and J by 5 bases, with 14 bases left in between. Germline V CDR1 and CDR2: LNHDA, SQIVND (reference sequence). This CDR3 region has 14 residues. The CDR3 loop is CASSIFAGTHEQYF. DNA of the CDR3: TGTGCCAGTAGTATTTTCGCAGGAACCCACGAGCAGTACTTC.

The chain links TRBV10-3 to TRBJ2-7; D perhaps matches TRBD1 (7 bases). The V gene lost 0 bases and the J gene lost 4 bases, with 13 bases spanning the gap. The CDR3 consists of 15 residues. Germline-derived CDR1 and CDR2 are ENHRY and SYGVKD. Here the CDR3 DNA reads TGTGCCATCAGTGAGTCGCAGGCAGGGGGGTACGAGCAGTACTTC. This sequence encodes CAISESQAGGYEQYF.

The rearrangement links TRBV28 to TRBJ2-1; maybe TRBD1 (6 bases). V was pared by 10 bases and J by 4 bases, with 17 bases between. The CDR3 spans 14 residues. The V gene's germline CDR1 is MDHEN and CDR2 SYDVKM. As DNA, the CDR3 is TGTGCCACCATAGACGGACAGCGTTACAATGAGCAGTTCTTC. Translated: CATIDGQRYNEQFF.